This T cell receptor (beta chain) was observed in a study of neoadjuvant anti-PD-1 for oral cavity cancer. General study results and limits: Each response group had just a few patients in TCR analyses.

Comments on this clone: Antigen specificity is unknown.

Here immunoSEQ multiplex PCR was the method, and the copy in TCRdb shows in-frame clones only, minus some. Of approximately 83,000 clones in the sample, under 85% were seen once. These newly diagnosed stage II-IVA oral cavity squamous cell carcinoma patients had no prior systemic or radiation treatment. No culture or expansion preceded analysis of these blood cells. The receptor was isolated from a person between 40 and 79 years old with oral cavity squamous cell carcinoma. The sample consisted of PBMCs, taken before nivolumab (anti-PD-1) treatment.

CDR3 coding DNA: TGCGCCAGCAGCTTCTCTGCGGAGGGGGCGTCCGAGCAGTACTTC. Translation: CASSFSAEGASEQYF. This chain joins TRBV5-1 and TRBJ2-7; weak D call: TRBD1 (7 bases). With 2 bases removed from V and 6 bases from J, the gap between germline ends came to 18 bases. This CDR3 spans 15 amino acids. The V gene's germline CDR1 is SGHRS and CDR2 YFSETQ.